A single sample gave rise to the 6 T cell receptor beta chains below, sequenced in a study of Ad26.COV2.S vaccination and SARS-CoV-2 variants. The sample's treatment: 19 received Ad26.COV2.S at low or high dose, single or two shots; about 5 received placebo; per-sample allocation not given. It was on day 63 after the first vaccine or placebo injection that samples were taken. The protocol was immunoSEQ multiplex PCR, while the TCRdb copy is restricted to in-frame clones and leaves out a portion. The sample includes about 350,000 clones, about 89% seen only once; the top ten take about 4.6%. The sequenced sample was peripheral blood, obtained in a trial of Ad26.COV2.S vaccine versus placebo. The origin of the receptors is a person aged 18-60 years who received the Ad26.COV2.S COVID-19 vaccine or a placebo.

The chain has TRBV4-3 and TRBJ2-1; D is possibly TRBD1 (5 bases). CDR3 size: 16 residues. Germline CDR1 reads LGHNA; CDR2 reads YSLEER. Trimming removed 0 bases at V and 3 bases at J, with 12 bases between. The CDR3 reads CASSQDKGASYNEQFF. As DNA, the CDR3 is TGCGCCAGCAGCCAAGATAAAGGGGCTAGCTACAATGAGCAGTTCTTC.

The chain recombines TRBV27 with TRBJ2-6; 9 nucleotides align to TRBD1. The V and J ends lost 4 bases and 2 bases, in that order; junction bases with no gene match: 6. Germline CDR1 reads MNHEY; CDR2 reads SMNVEV (reference sequence). The CDR3 loop spans 17 amino acids. CDR3 sequence reads: CASSYGTGRAGANVLTF. The CDR3 bases are TGTGCCAGCAGTTATGGGACAGGGAGGGCTGGGGCCAACGTCCTGACTTTC. Full variable domain (missing parts from reference TRBV27 and TRBJ2-6): EAQVTQNPRYLITVTGKKLTVTCSQNMNHEYMSWYRQDPGLGLRQIYYSMNVEVTDKGDVPEGYKVSRKEKRNFPLILESPSPNQTSLYFCASSYGTGRAGANVLTFGAGSRLTVL.

Here the CDR3 DNA reads TGTGCCAGCAGTCCGATACAGACAGGGGCCGCCTACGAGCAGTACTTC. Amino acid sequence: CASSPIQTGAAYEQYF. The V gene is TRBV28, the J gene TRBJ2-7; 8 nucleotides match TRBD1. Germline V gene sequence: CDR1 MDHEN, CDR2 SYDVKM. J lost 2 bases, V lost 5 bases, and 11 bases had no gene match. The CDR3 is 16 amino acids.

V gene TRBV9 combines with J gene TRBJ1-4; no clear D. The ends were cut back, 5 bases at V and 8 bases at J, with 16 bases in the middle. This CDR3 contains 14 residues. In germline, CDR1 is SGDLS, CDR2 YYNGEE. CDR3 protein: CASSPNPGSEKLFF. The DNA for the CDR3 is TGTGCCAGCAGTCCTAACCCGGGATCCGAAAAACTGTTTTTT.

A word on this clone: Other DNA sequences in the sample encode the same CDR3. This chain uses TRBV9 with TRBJ1-6; 10 positions agree with TRBD1. The J segment lost 9 bases and the V segment lost 4 bases, leaving 4 bases of the junction unmatched. Germline values: CDR1 SGDLS, CDR2 YYNGEE. The CDR3 is made up of 14 amino acids. CDR3 coding DNA: TGTGCCAGCAGCCCGGGACAGGGGAGTTCACCCCTCCACTTT. Translated: CASSPGQGSSPLHF.

This chain uses TRBV6-2 or TRBV6-3 with TRBJ1-5; D is unresolved. V lost 0 bases to trimming and J lost 4 bases, with 7 bases between them. The CDR3 spans 14 residues. Per germline, CDR1 MNHEY and CDR2 SVGEGT. The chain's CDR3 is CASSYSGGNQPQHF. CDR3 DNA sequence: TGTGCCAGCAGTTACTCGGGCGGGAATCAGCCCCAGCATTTT.